Listed below are T cell receptor beta chains from one sample, sequenced in a study of cytomegalovirus exposure and HLA in healthy donors. TCRdb's copy holds only in-frame clones and misses some; the assay was immunoSEQ multiplex PCR. Of 200,000 to 250,000 clones listed, approximately 79% are singletons. The sequencing input was PBMCs. These receptors were taken from a man aged 18 to 30 in good health and CMV-seronegative. CDR3s include the opening cysteine and the closing phenylalanine or tryptophan. D genes are given only for firm matches. Only part of the rows carry a size: once, few, many, or a class if the clone is expanded.

j_gene,v_gene,d_gene,abundance,CDR3aa,CDR3nt
TRBJ1-1,TRBV7-9,.,.,CASSLYLNTEAFF,TGTGCCAGCAGTCTATATTTGAACACTGAAGCTTTCTTT
TRBJ2-7,TRBV28,TRBD2,.,CASSLGGYHEQYF,TGTGCCAGCAGCCTGGGGGGGTACCACGAGCAGTACTTC
TRBJ2-7,TRBV2,TRBD2,.,CASGERGTTYEQYF,TGTGCCAGCGGTGAGCGGGGGACGACCTACGAGCAGTACTTC
TRBJ2-3,TRBV7-2,.,.,CASSLSTDTQYF,TGTGCCAGCAGCTTATCTACAGATACGCAGTATTTT
TRBJ2-1,TRBV29-1,TRBD1,.,CSVERTGGQYNEQFF,TGCAGCGTTGAGAGGACAGGGGGACAATACAATGAGCAGTTCTTC
TRBJ2-7,TRBV27,TRBD2,.,CASSLGLATYEQYF,TGTGCCAGCAGTTTAGGACTAGCCACCTACGAGCAGTACTTC
TRBJ1-2,TRBV16,.,.,CASSQSGEVGNYGYTF,TGTGCCAGCAGCCAATCTGGTGAGGTTGGTAACTATGGCTACACCTTC
TRBJ1-1,TRBV7-9,.,few,CASSLLGENTEAFF,TGTGCCAGCAGCTTATTGGGCGAGAACACTGAAGCTTTCTTT
TRBJ2-5,TRBV9,.,.,CASSVAQQETQYF,TGTGCCAGCAGCGTAGCTCAGCAAGAGACCCAGTACTTC
TRBJ2-2,TRBV5-1,.,few,CASSLGTTNTGELFF,TGCGCCAGCAGCTTGGGGACAACGAACACCGGGGAGCTGTTTTTT
TRBJ1-1,TRBV18,.,few,CASSPPSTGGNTEAFF,TGTGCCAGCTCACCACCGTCGACCGGAGGGAACACTGAAGCTTTCTTT
TRBJ2-2,TRBV11-2,.,once,CASSLAGANTGELFF,TGTGCCAGCAGCTTAGCGGGAGCGAACACCGGGGAGCTGTTTTTT
TRBJ2-1,TRBV5-1,TRBD1,.,CASSLAGQGALNEQFF,TGCGCCAGCAGCTTGGCGGGACAGGGGGCTCTCAATGAGCAGTTCTTC
TRBJ1-1,TRBV11-1,.,.,CTSSFGQNTEAFF,TGTACCAGCAGCTTCGGTCAGAACACTGAAGCTTTCTTT
TRBJ2-6,TRBV18,TRBD1,.,CASSTTGGSGANVLTF,TGTGCCAGCTCAACTACAGGGGGCTCTGGGGCCAACGTCCTGACTTTC
TRBJ2-2,TRBV29-1,TRBD2,few,CSVRTSGVDTGELFF,TGCAGCGTTCGGACTAGCGGGGTGGACACCGGGGAGCTGTTTTTT
TRBJ2-5,TRBV9,TRBD2,.,CASSGATSRQETQYF,TGTGCCAGCAGCGGGGCGACTAGCAGACAAGAGACCCAGTACTTC
TRBJ2-5,TRBV28,TRBD1,few,CASRFDRAAQETQYF,TGTGCCAGCAGATTCGACAGGGCAGCCCAAGAGACCCAGTACTTC
TRBJ1-5,TRBV7-2,.,.,CASSSQDRQPQHF,TGTGCCAGCAGCTCACAGGATCGTCAGCCCCAGCATTTT
TRBJ2-1,TRBV7-6,.,few,CAIQLAAGLGEQFF,TGTGCCATCCAACTAGCCGCGGGACTGGGCGAGCAGTTCTTC
TRBJ1-2,TRBV28,.,.,CASSSLRDTYGYTF,TGTGCCAGCAGTTCGCTCCGGGACACCTATGGCTACACCTTC
TRBJ1-4,TRBV11-2,.,.,CASSLRQFSPTVDNEKLFF,TGTGCCAGCAGCTTACGCCAATTTTCCCCGACAGTTGATAATGAAAAACTGTTTTTT
TRBJ2-2,TRBV19,TRBD1,.,CASSISGQGVTGELFF,TGTGCCAGTAGTATATCAGGACAGGGCGTCACCGGGGAGCTGTTTTTT
TRBJ1-1,TRBV28,.,.,CASGRTKSMNTEAFF,TGTGCCAGCGGTCGCACAAAGTCAATGAACACTGAAGCTTTCTTT
TRBJ2-1,TRBV7-9,TRBD1,.,CASSPGTGPEQFF,TGTGCCAGCAGCCCAGGGACAGGGCCTGAGCAGTTCTTC
TRBJ2-7,TRBV28,TRBD1,few,CASSSGQALSEQYF,TGTGCCAGCAGTTCTGGACAGGCCCTGTCCGAGCAGTACTTC
TRBJ2-1,TRBV4-1,TRBD2,few,CASSQERGGGAHNEQFF,TGCGCCAGCAGCCAAGAGAGGGGCGGGGGGGCCCACAATGAGCAGTTCTTC
TRBJ2-7,TRBV7-2,.,.,CASSLAQGQVAGYEQYF,TGTGCCAGCAGCTTAGCCCAAGGGCAGGTCGCGGGCTACGAGCAGTACTTC
TRBJ2-7,TRBV11-3,.,.,CASSLGGQIDYEQYF,TGTGCCAGCAGCTTAGGAGGACAGATCGACTACGAGCAGTACTTC
TRBJ2-1,TRBV13,.,.,CASSPWTDNEQFF,TGTGCCAGTAGCCCTTGGACTGACAATGAGCAGTTCTTC
TRBJ1-5,TRBV6-5,.,.,CASSPGHGQQPQHF,TGTGCCAGCAGTCCGGGACATGGGCAACAGCCCCAGCATTTT
TRBJ2-7,TRBV10-3,.,.,CAISESISEYEQYF,TGTGCCATCAGTGAGTCGATTAGCGAATACGAGCAGTACTTC
TRBJ1-4,TRBV29-1,TRBD1,.,CSVNTGAVGEKLFF,TGCAGCGTTAACACAGGGGCAGTAGGTGAAAAACTGTTTTTT
TRBJ2-3,TRBV28,TRBD2,.,CASSLGLAVSTDTQYF,TGTGCCAGCAGTTTGGGACTAGCGGTTAGCACAGATACGCAGTATTTT
TRBJ2-7,TRBV15,.,.,CATSTPHSARGGYEQYF,TGTGCCACCAGCACCCCCCATAGCGCCAGGGGCGGATACGAGCAGTACTTC
TRBJ1-1,TRBV27,.,.,CASSLGGGVTEAFF,TGTGCCAGCAGTTTAGGTGGAGGGGTCACTGAAGCTTTCTTT
TRBJ2-1,TRBV5-4,.,once,CASSLAGGTQHASSYNEQFF,TGTGCCAGCAGCTTGGCAGGTGGGACTCAGCACGCAAGCTCCTACAATGAGCAGTTCTTC
TRBJ2-7,TRBV27,TRBD1,.,CASSLDRGSYEQYF,TGTGCCAGCAGTCTCGACAGGGGTTCCTACGAGCAGTACTTC
TRBJ2-6,TRBV19,TRBD2,.,CASIGGRARDRSGANVLTF,TGTGCCAGTATTGGCGGGAGGGCCAGAGACAGGTCTGGGGCCAACGTCCTGACTTTC
TRBJ1-5,TRBV2,TRBD1,.,CASGGGWGGNQPQHF,TGTGCCAGCGGAGGGGGCTGGGGTGGCAATCAGCCCCAGCATTTT
TRBJ2-2,TRBV7-7,TRBD2,.,CASSLTSGNSGELFF,TGTGCTAGCAGCTTGACTAGCGGGAATTCCGGGGAGCTGTTTTTT
TRBJ2-7,TRBV9,.,.,CASSGIQQGPYEQYF,TGTGCCAGCAGCGGGATTCAACAGGGACCCTACGAGCAGTACTTC
TRBJ1-4,TRBV6-1,.,few,CASSAGATNEKLFF,TGTGCCAGCAGTGCGGGTGCAACTAATGAAAAACTGTTTTTT
TRBJ1-5,TRBV5-6,TRBD1,few,CASSPGGSNQPQHF,TGTGCCAGCAGTCCAGGGGGTAGCAATCAGCCCCAGCATTTT
TRBJ2-5,TRBV11-3,.,.,CASSLVAGLLYF,TGTGCCAGCAGCTTAGTTGCGGGATTACTGTACTTC
TRBJ2-2,TRBV4-3,.,.,CASSQVGRGNTGELFF,TGCGCCAGCAGCCAAGTGGGAAGGGGTAACACCGGGGAGCTGTTTTTT
TRBJ2-7,TRBV7-8,TRBD1,.,CASSSYSQGAYEQYF,TGTGCCAGCAGCTCATATAGCCAGGGGGCCTACGAGCAGTACTTC
TRBJ1-5,TRBV7-9,TRBD1,.,CSSSDRGGNQPQHF,TGTTCCAGCAGCGACAGGGGAGGCAATCAGCCCCAGCATTTT
TRBJ2-2,TRBV5-1,TRBD1,.,CASSSGQEDTGELFF,TGCGCCAGCAGCTCGGGACAGGAGGACACCGGGGAGCTGTTTTTT
TRBJ2-3,TRBV7-2,.,.,CASSLNAGSTDTQYF,TGTGCCAGCAGCTTAAACGCGGGGAGCACAGATACGCAGTATTTT
TRBJ2-1,TRBV15,TRBD1,once,CATSRVSQGAKNEQFF,TGTGCCACCAGCAGGGTCTCGCAGGGGGCTAAGAATGAGCAGTTCTTC
TRBJ2-7,TRBV28,.,.,CASSSPPRADEQYF,TGTGCCAGCAGTTCGCCCCCCAGGGCCGACGAGCAGTACTTC
TRBJ1-1,TRBV2,.,few,CASSDGGVTEAFF,TGTGCCAGCAGTGATGGGGGGGTCACTGAAGCTTTCTTT
TRBJ2-2,TRBV5-1,.,.,CASSLGGANTGELFF,TGCGCCAGCAGCTTGGGCGGGGCGAACACCGGGGAGCTGTTTTTT
TRBJ1-4,TRBV28,TRBD1,few,CASRPGTGLVEKLFF,TGTGCCAGCAGGCCCGGGACAGGGCTGGTTGAAAAACTGTTTTTT